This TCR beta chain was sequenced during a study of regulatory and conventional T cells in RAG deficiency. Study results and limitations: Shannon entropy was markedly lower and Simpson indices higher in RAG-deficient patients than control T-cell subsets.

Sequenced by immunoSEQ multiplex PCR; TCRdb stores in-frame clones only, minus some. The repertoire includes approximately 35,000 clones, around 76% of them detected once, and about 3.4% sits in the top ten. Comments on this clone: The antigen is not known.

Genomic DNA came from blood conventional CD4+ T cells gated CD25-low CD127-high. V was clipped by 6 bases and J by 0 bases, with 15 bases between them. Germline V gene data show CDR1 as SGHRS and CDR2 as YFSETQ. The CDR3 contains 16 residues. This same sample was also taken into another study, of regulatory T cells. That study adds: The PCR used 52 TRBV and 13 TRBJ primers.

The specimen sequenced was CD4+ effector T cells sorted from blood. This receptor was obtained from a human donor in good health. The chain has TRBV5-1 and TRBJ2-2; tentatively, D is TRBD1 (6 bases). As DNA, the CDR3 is TGCGCCAGCACCGTAACAGGGATCCCGAACACCGGGGAGCTGTTTTTT. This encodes CASTVTGIPNTGELFF.